This TCR beta chain was identified in a study of cytomegalovirus exposure and HLA in healthy donors. A remark on this clone: Its antigen is not known.

The study ran its PCR with 60 Vbeta and 13 Jbeta primers. Authors' methods: An analysis that came later counted tens of millions of unique TCR beta chains, roughly 11 million shared. Measured with immunoSEQ multiplex PCR; TCRdb has only the in-frame clones, and not every one. The DNA was the basis for D and trimming; V, J and clone size are from that table. The sample yields nearly 100,000 clones, around a tenth seen once. Germline loops: CDR1 SNHLY, CDR2 FYNNEI. The V and J ends lost 1 base and 6 bases respectively, with 10 bases between them. This CDR3 is built from 13 residues. Overall study findings and caveats: Later, an analysis showed that TCR beta chains associated with HLA were more clonally expanded than others that were equally common. Roughly uniform depth of sequencing across donors was assumed in presence/absence analyses.

Sequenced input: PBMCs. This clonotype was sampled from a man aged 50 to 60 in good health and CMV-seropositive. The chain links TRBV2 to TRBJ2-7; D is unresolved. Here the CDR3 DNA reads TGTGCCAGCAGTGAAGTGGCAGGTCCCGAGCAGTACTTC. Amino acid sequence: CASSEVAGPEQYF.